The source of this T cell receptor beta chain is a study of cytomegalovirus exposure and HLA in healthy donors (dated by TCRdb to 2016 to 2017). Concerning the study at large: An earlier analysis of about 530 of the donors reported 276 Gb of sequence data and around 100 million unique TCR beta sequences obtained from roughly 170 million T cells. An early release covering roughly 600 HLA-typed donors comprised about 290 gigabases of sequencing data and around 80 million unique TCR sequences. The genetic ancestry cluster associated with self-reported Caucasian donors included over 80% of the approximately 410 genotyped donors. The aim of the study was to test whether cataloging public T cell receptors could identify signatures of past pathogen exposure. The T cell repertoires of 700 or so subjects were profiled by immunosequencing and related to cytomegalovirus serostatus. Besides the first cohort of more than 650 subjects, a separate validation cohort made up of about 120 different subjects was used. To predict cytomegalovirus infection status, the study brought together high-throughput TCR immunosequencing, statistical association of individual TCRs with disease status, and machine learning. To study patterns of TCR occurrence, a later analysis re-analyzed previously published TCR beta repertoires from 700 or so donors and added high-resolution HLA genotyping. In the later analysis, no new phenotypic data were used to find candidate immune exposures; instead, reliance was placed on TCR beta sequences and their occurrence across donors. To decide whether each TCR beta V gene segment behaved as functional or pseudogenic, an earlier analysis of some 540 of the donors relied on high-throughput TCR beta sequencing. Alongside the repertoire data, information on donor age, sex, ethnicity and CMV serostatus was compiled. In a later genetic analysis, genome-wide SNP genotypes for 398 of the 666 donors were used, and that subset was treated as a discovery cohort. All discovery cohort repertoires had been generated using a single sequencing platform. Class I and class II HLA loci were covered by the typing at four-digit resolution. Typing coverage differed by locus: A, B, C, DRB1 and DQB1 were typed in about 620-630 donors, DQA1 in 500 to 550, DPA1 in 600 to 610, and DPB1 in 450 to 480. About 5 DR-DQ haplotypes were handled as single units for association and clustering, since linkage in the cohort was strong. Across some 400 genotyped donors of the cohort, an average of approximately 240,000 unique TCR beta nucleotide sequences per donor were sequenced, and about a sixth of those sequences were non-productive.

Study-wide conclusions, independent of this receptor: In vitro tests confirmed that a few of the cytomegalovirus-associated TCR beta chains recognize cytomegalovirus antigens. In a later genetic analysis, fewer N-insertions in productive TCRs were reported among donors in an Asian-associated ancestry cluster than the roughly 700-donor mean. Because some donors lacked HLA typing at each locus, the association tests relied only on the typed subset. At a false discovery rate of 0.05, a later analysis linked 16,951 TCR beta sequences to specific HLA alleles. In both the original and validation cohorts, the classifier was reported to diagnose cytomegalovirus status with high specificity and sensitivity. According to the authors, the approach could potentially be generalized to other disease states and immunological phenotypes. Broadly in line with IMGT annotations, most TCR beta V segments showed up in productive rearrangements about 87% or about 30% of the time in an earlier analysis of 450 to 750 of the donors. In a later analysis, HLA-associated TCR beta chains were found to be more clonally expanded and to have lower generation probabilities than equally common non-associated chains. A later analysis found that most CMV-associated TCR beta chains appeared HLA-restricted, with HLA associations seemingly driven largely by CMV exposure. Strong co-occurrence of HLA alleles, especially DR and DQ, made assigning TCR associations to individual alleles difficult. CMV serostatus was the only immune exposure information available for the cohort. The cohort was sequenced for TCR beta chains only, and without alpha or paired-chain data the features that could be detected were limited. The sequencing pipeline was judged likely to have produced a cluster of highly shared sequence variants as a technical artifact. Several of the top co-occurrence clusters appeared to be linked to parvovirus B19, influenza, CMV and Epstein-Barr virus, according to a later analysis. Presence/absence analyses assumed roughly uniform sequencing depth across donors, an assumption that may not hold. While some public TCRs were present in many individuals, most TCR sequences turned up only very rarely across donors. A further reported finding was that TCR beta sequences accurately predicted the HLA-A and HLA-B alleles for most subjects in the first cohort. In a later analysis, the rate of TCR association differed among HLA loci, with DRB1 alleles having the most associated TCRs and HLA-C alleles having the fewest. A later genetic analysis associated a missense DCLRE1C variant with V-gene and J-gene trimming of TCR beta chains, and an independent cohort replicated the association. In the study, approximately 150 TCR beta chains were listed as associated with cytomegalovirus. Seventeen rarely observed V segments, including chromosome 9 orphons, were excluded from the earlier analysis of approximately 500 of the donors because counts were too low. Correlated functional status among segregating V segments might reflect linkage disequilibrium, but an unknown experimental factor could not be ruled out.

The cohort consisted of 666 healthy bone marrow donors. At the time of sampling, every cohort member was nominally healthy, though immune exposures that went unrecorded were likely present. The donor tested CMV seropositive, placing the donor among the 289 seropositive members of the cohort. Every donor gave a peripheral blood sample, and the peripheral blood mononuclear cells from that sample were used for TCR beta sequencing. The Qiagen DNeasy Blood Extraction Kit was used to extract genomic DNA from the blood cell samples. Turning to this clone: Its antigen is unknown. Base qualities are not at hand, and no much larger clone is one base apart.

The library was generated by the immunoSEQ multiplex PCR assay. For the multiplex PCR, a mixture combining 60 forward primers for TCR Vbeta segments and 13 reverse primers for TCR Jbeta segments was used. The CDR3 region of rearranged TCR beta genes was amplified from genomic DNA by a multiplex PCR assay. The Illumina HiSeq System was used to sequence the amplified TCR beta libraries as 87-base-pair reads. The study's own analysis went as follows. A later analysis tallied around 87 million unique TCR beta chains across the 700 or so repertoires, and 10 million to 11 million of those chains were shared by two or more donors. A nearest-neighbor algorithm error-corrected the raw reads and collapsed the reads into unique sequences, merging closely related sequences to remove PCR and sequencing errors. CDR3 sequences were aligned to IMGT reference sequences to assign V, D and J gene segments. For a sequence to be retained, a match of at least six nucleotides to both a V gene segment and a J gene segment was required. Rearrangements were classified as productive when the CDR3 lacked stop codons and remained in frame with V and J, and all other rearrangements were classified as non-productive. Following IMGT convention, CDR3 was defined as the stretch from the second conserved V-encoded cysteine to the conserved J-encoded phenylalanine. The earlier analysis of 500 to 650 of the donors excluded any sequence lacking an unambiguous match to a single V gene segment. In an earlier analysis of more than 500 of the donors, a V segment was called functional when productive rearrangements were above 56.7%, and segregating when the standard deviation between donors exceeded 5%. A statistical classification framework was built for diagnosing cytomegalovirus status from the catalog of TCR beta chain sequences. V and J gene assignment, in a later analysis, came from comparing TCR nucleotide sequences with IMGT/GENE-DB human TR gene sequences. The TCRdist pipeline was used in a later analysis to assign CDR3 sequences and most-parsimonious VDJ recombination scenarios. In a later analysis, every TCR beta chain was defined by the combination of its CDR3 amino acid sequence and its V-gene family, and reads without a unique V-gene family were dropped. In a later analysis, fewer than 650 highly shared, low-generation-probability nucleotide sequences were removed to address suspected cross-contamination and a sequencing artifact. A later analysis calculated a clonal expansion index for each public chain from normalized within-repertoire ranks of inferred template counts. A later analysis computed generation probabilities with a VDJ recombination model fitted to out-of-frame rearrangements, and checked the results against IGoR. In a later analysis, TCR-TCR, TCR-HLA and TCR-CMV co-occurrence was scored with hypergeometric tests, and a repertoire-size bias correction was applied to TCR pairs. A later analysis estimated false discovery rates by permuting HLA or CMV assignments 20 times. In a later analysis, co-occurring TCRs were grouped using DBSCAN, and TCRdist sequence similarity was added for clustering within HLA-allele-positive subsets. Repertoires with fewer than 30,000 or more than 120,000 public chains, plus five repertoires with anomalous nucleotide sharing, were excluded from co-occurrence clustering. This is the immuneACCESS table as TCRdb keeps it, with only in-frame sequences that have V and J called. A part of the clones is gone; compared with another copy, unresolved V genes explain less than half, and the rest is unexplained. From that table come the V and J calls and clone size; the DNA was used to work out D and trimming. Across this sample there are some 190,000 clones, with 75% to 85% seen only once. The ten largest make up 2.5% of the sample.

The origin of this receptor is a woman aged 25 to 45 in good health and CMV-seropositive. Sequenced: PBMCs.

The base sequence is TGTGCCAGCGGTACCCGGACAGTTATCGCAACTAATGAAAAACTGTTTTTT. It translates to CASGTRTVIATNEKLFF. The rearrangement combines TRBV25-1 with TRBJ1-4; a tentative D match to TRBD1 spans 6 bases. The CDR3 holds 17 amino acids from the cysteine to the phenylalanine. Only the CDR3 DNA is retained, 51 bases long and in frame from the first base. V loses 8 bases, J loses 0 bases, and the germline ends lie 19 bases apart. The germline V gene yields MGHDK for CDR1 and SYGVNS for CDR2. With all but the CDR3 taken from the reference TRBV25-1 and TRBJ1-4 genes, the full variable domain is: EADIYQTPRYLVIGTGKKITLECSQTMGHDKMYWYQQDPGMELHLIHYSYGVNSTEKGDLSSESTVSRIRTEHFPLTLESARPSHTSQYLCASGTRTVIATNEKLFFGSGTQLSVL.